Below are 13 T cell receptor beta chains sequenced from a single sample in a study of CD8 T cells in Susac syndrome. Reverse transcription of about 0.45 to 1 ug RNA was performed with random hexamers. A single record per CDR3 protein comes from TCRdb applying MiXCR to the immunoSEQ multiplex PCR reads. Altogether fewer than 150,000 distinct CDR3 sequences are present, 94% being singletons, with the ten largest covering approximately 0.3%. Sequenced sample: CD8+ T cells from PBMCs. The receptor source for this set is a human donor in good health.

The CDR3 sequence: CAWRQRGTAYGYTF. The CDR3 DNA is TGTGCCTGGAGGCAACGTGGGACAGCCTATGGCTACACCTTC. This sequence joins TRBV30 and TRBJ1-2, with 7 bases that match TRBD1. Germline V CDR1 and CDR2: GTSNPN, SVGIG (reference sequence). The CDR3 is 14 residues long. J was trimmed by 4 bases and V by 3 bases; bases with no gene match: 8.

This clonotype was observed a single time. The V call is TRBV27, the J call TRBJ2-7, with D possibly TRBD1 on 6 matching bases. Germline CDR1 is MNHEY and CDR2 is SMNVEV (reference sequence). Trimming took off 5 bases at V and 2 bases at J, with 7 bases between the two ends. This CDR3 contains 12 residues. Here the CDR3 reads CASSTGPYEQYF. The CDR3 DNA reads TGTGCCAGCAGTACAGGGCCCTACGAGCAGTACTTC.

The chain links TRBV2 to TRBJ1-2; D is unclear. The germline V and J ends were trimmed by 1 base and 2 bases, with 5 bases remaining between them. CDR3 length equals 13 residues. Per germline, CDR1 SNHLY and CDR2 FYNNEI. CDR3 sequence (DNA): TGTGCCAGCAGTGAAGTCAGAAACTATGGCTACACCTTC. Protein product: CASSEVRNYGYTF.

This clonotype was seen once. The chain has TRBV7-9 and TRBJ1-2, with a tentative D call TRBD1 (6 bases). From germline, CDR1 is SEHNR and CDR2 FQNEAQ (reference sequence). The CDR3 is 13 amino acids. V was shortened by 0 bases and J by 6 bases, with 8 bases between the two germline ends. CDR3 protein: CASSLAHRDGYTF. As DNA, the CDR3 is TGTGCCAGCAGCTTAGCACACAGGGATGGCTACACCTTC.

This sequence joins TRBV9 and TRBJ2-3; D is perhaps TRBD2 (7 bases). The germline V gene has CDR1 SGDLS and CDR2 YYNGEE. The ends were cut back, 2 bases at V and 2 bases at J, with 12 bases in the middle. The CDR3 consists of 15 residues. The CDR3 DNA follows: TGTGCCAGCAGCGTTGGACGGGGGGCCACAGATACGCAGTATTTT. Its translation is CASSVGRGATDTQYF.

The CDR3 nucleotides read TGTGCCACCCGTCCCCGGACTAACTACAATGAGCAGTTCTTC. It encodes CATRPRTNYNEQFF. The chain carries TRBV15 and TRBJ2-1; maybe TRBD2 (6 bases). This CDR3 is built from 14 residues. Per the germline V gene, CDR1 is LNHNV and CDR2 is YYDKDF (reference sequence). Trimming removed 8 bases at V and 3 bases at J, with 14 bases between. Full variable domain (outside the CDR3, taken from reference TRBV15 and TRBJ2-1): DAMVIQNPRYQVTQFGKPVTLSCSQTLNHNVMYWYQQKSSQAPKLLFHYYDKDFNNEADTPDNFQSRRPNTSFCFLDIRSPGLGDTAMYLCATRPRTNYNEQFFGPGTRLTVL.

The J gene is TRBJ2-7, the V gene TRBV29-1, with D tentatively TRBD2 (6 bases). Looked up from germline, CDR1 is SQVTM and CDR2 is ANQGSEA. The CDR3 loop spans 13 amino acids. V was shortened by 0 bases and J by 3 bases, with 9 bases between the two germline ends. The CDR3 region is CSVEDVTSYEQYF. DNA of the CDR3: TGCAGCGTTGAAGATGTGACTAGCTACGAGCAGTACTTC.

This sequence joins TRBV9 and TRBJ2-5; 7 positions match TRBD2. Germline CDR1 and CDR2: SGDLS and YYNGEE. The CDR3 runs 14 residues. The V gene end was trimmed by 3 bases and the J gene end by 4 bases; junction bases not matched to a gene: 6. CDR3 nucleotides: TGTGCCAGCAGCGGCAATAGCGGGCGAGAGACCCAGTACTTC. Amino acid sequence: CASSGNSGRETQYF.

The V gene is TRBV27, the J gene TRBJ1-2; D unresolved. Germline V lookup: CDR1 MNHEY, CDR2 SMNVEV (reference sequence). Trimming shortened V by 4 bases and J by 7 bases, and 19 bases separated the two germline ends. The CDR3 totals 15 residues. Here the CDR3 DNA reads TGTGCCAGCAGTTGGGAGATGGGTGGGGAGCGTGGCTACACCTTC. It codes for CASSWEMGGERGYTF.

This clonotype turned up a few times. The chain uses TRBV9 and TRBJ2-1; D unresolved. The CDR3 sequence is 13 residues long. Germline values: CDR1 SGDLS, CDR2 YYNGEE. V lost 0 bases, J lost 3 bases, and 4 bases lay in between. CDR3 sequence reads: CASSVALYNEQFF. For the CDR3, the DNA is TGTGCCAGCAGCGTAGCTCTCTACAATGAGCAGTTCTTC.

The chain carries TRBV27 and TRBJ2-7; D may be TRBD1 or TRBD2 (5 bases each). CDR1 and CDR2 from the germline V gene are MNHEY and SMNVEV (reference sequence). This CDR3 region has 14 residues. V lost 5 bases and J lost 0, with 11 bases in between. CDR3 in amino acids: CASSEGWYSYEQYF. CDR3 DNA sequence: TGTGCCAGCAGTGAGGGGTGGTACTCCTACGAGCAGTACTTC.

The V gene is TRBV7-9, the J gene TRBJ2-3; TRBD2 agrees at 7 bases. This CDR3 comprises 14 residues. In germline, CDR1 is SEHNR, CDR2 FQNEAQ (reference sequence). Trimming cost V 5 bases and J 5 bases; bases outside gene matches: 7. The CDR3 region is CASSPPGRGDTQYF. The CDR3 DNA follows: TGTGCCAGCAGCCCCCCGGGGAGGGGAGATACGCAGTATTTT.

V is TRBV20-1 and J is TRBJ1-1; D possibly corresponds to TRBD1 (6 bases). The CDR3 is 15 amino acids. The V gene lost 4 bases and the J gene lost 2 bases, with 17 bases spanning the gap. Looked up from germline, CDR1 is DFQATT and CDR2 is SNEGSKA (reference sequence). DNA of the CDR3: TGCAGTGCTACCCACCGGGACATGGCAAACACTGAAGCTTTCTTT. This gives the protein CSATHRDMANTEAFF.